These 17 T cell receptor beta chains were sequenced from one sample in a study of cytomegalovirus exposure and HLA in healthy donors (dated by TCRdb to the late 2010s). The library was produced with the immunoSEQ multiplex PCR assay. The clones in this table, taken by TCRdb from immuneACCESS, are in-frame only. Not every clone is retained; where verified, under half of the shortfall comes from an unresolved V gene, and the cause of the rest is unknown. The sample table shows roughly 56,000 clones, and roughly 90% are seen once. The leading ten clones occupy about 2.2% of the sample. Sequencing was carried out using PBMCs. These receptors were collected from a woman younger than 45 in good health and CMV-seronegative.

The gene calls are TRBV6-1 and TRBJ2-5; possibly TRBD2 for D (7 bases). V shed 5 bases and J shed 9 bases, with 22 bases lying between them. There are 15 residues in the CDR3. Germline CDR1 MNHNS, CDR2 SASEGT. CDR3 DNA: TGTGCCAGCAGTATCCAGGCGGGGGCCACGGGGGCCCAGTACTTC. Its protein is CASSIQAGATGAQYF.

The rearrangement joins TRBV4-1 to TRBJ2-7; D call uncertain. Trimming cost V 0 bases and J 7 bases, with 13 bases left between them. CDR3 size: 14 residues. Per the germline V gene, CDR1 is MGHRA and CDR2 is YSYEKL. DNA for the CDR3: TGCGCCAGCAGCCAAGATCTAATGTTCCGGGAGCAGTACTTC. Its translation is CASSQDLMFREQYF.

This chain joins TRBV28 and TRBJ1-2; no reliable D call. The germline CDR1 and CDR2 sequences are MDHEN and SYDVKM. The CDR3 is made up of 12 amino acids. V was trimmed by 4 bases and J by 5 bases, leaving 8 bases between them. The CDR3 nucleotides are TGTGCCAGCAGTTCGAACTCATATGGCTACACCTTC. As protein: CASSSNSYGYTF.

This rearrangement joins TRBV2 to TRBJ2-3, with 9 bases aligning to TRBD1. V lost 9 bases to trimming and J lost 4 bases; unmatched junction nucleotides: 5. The CDR3 sequence is 13 residues long. The germline CDR1 and CDR2 sequences are SNHLY and FYNNEI. The DNA of the CDR3 is TGTGCCAGTACAGGGGGCTTTTCAGATACGCAGTATTTT. This sequence encodes CASTGGFSDTQYF.

This clone was seen a single time. The rearrangement uses TRBV5-1 and TRBJ2-7; D perhaps matches TRBD1 (6 bases). In germline, CDR1 is SGHRS, CDR2 YFSETQ. The V gene lost 0 bases and the J gene lost 0 bases, with 10 bases spanning the gap. The CDR3 runs 15 residues. CDR3 coding DNA: TGCGCCAGCAGCTTGGCCGGGACACGCTCCTACGAGCAGTACTTC. This codes for CASSLAGTRSYEQYF.

The chain employs TRBV7-3 and TRBJ1-1, with D perhaps TRBD1 (5 bases). The ends were cut back, 5 bases at V and 3 bases at J, with 16 bases in the middle. The CDR3 sequence is 15 residues long. The germline gives CDR1 SGHTA, CDR2 FQGTGA. CDR3 protein: CASSPSGGSYTEAFF. The CDR3, as DNA: TGTGCCAGCAGCCCAAGCGGGGGGAGTTACACTGAAGCTTTCTTT.

J is TRBJ1-4 and V is TRBV7-8; no firm D call. The length of the CDR3 is 16 residues. CDR1 is SGHVS, CDR2 FQNEAQ, per germline. The V end lost 2 bases, the J end lost 6 bases, and 16 bases lay between the germline ends. Written as DNA, the CDR3 is TGTGCCAGCAGCTTACAGGCAGGAGGGTATGATGAAAAACTGTTTTTT. As protein: CASSLQAGGYDEKLFF. The full variable domain, rest sourced from reference TRBV7-8 and TRBJ1-4, is GAGVSQSPRYKVAKRGQDVALRCDPISGHVSLFWYQQALGQGPEFLTYFQNEAQLDKSGLPSDRFFAERPEGSVSTLKIQRTQQEDSAVYLCASSLQAGGYDEKLFFGSGTQLSVL.

The chain employs TRBV10-3 and TRBJ1-1; D ambiguous. The CDR3 spans 14 residues. V was trimmed by 4 bases and J by 13 bases, leaving 22 bases between them. The V gene's germline CDR1 is ENHRY and CDR2 SYGVKD. The CDR3 here is CAISAYQAGIFSFF. The CDR3 DNA sequence: TGTGCCATCAGTGCGTATCAGGCGGGAATTTTCAGTTTCTTT.

The rearrangement joins TRBV5-1 to TRBJ1-3, with D hard to call. The CDR3 is 14 amino acids. CDR1 and CDR2 (germline): SGHRS, YFSETQ. Trimming took off 0 bases at V and 6 bases at J, with 10 bases between the two ends. The CDR3 loop is CASSLDGLENTIYF. CDR3 coding DNA: TGCGCCAGCAGCTTGGACGGGTTAGAAAACACCATATATTTT. Full variable domain (remainder filled in from reference TRBV5-1 and TRBJ1-3): KAGVTQTPRYLIKTRGQQVTLSCSPISGHRSVSWYQQTPGQGLQFLFEYFSETQRNKGNFPGRFSGRQFSNSRSEMNVSTLELGDSALYLCASSLDGLENTIYFGEGSWLTVV.

The genes are TRBV6-5 and TRBJ1-1; D perhaps matches TRBD1 (5 bases). Germline lookup yields CDR1 MNHEY and CDR2 SVGAGI. V was cut by 4 bases and J by 0 bases, with 6 bases left in between. This CDR3 spans 13 amino acids. CDR3 nucleotides: TGTGCCAGCAGTTCGACAGTGAACACTGAAGCTTTCTTT. This encodes CASSSTVNTEAFF.

The chain couples TRBV20-1 to TRBJ1-2; D gene ambiguous. Per the germline V gene, CDR1 is DFQATT and CDR2 is SNEGSKA (reference sequence). The CDR3 is 10 amino acids. V was trimmed by 5 bases and J by 7 bases, leaving 8 bases between them. CDR3 nucleotide sequence: TGCAGTGCTGACATCTCTGGCTACACCTTC. Its translation is CSADISGYTF.

The V gene is TRBV27, the J gene TRBJ2-3; D gene uncertain. The CDR3 runs 11 residues. The ends were cut back, 1 base at V and 14 bases at J, with 10 bases in the middle. Germline assignment: CDR1 MNHEY and CDR2 SMNVEV (reference sequence). CDR3: CASSLFGPTYF. CDR3 DNA sequence: TGTGCCAGCAGTTTATTTGGCCCAACGTATTTT.

The chain links TRBV5-1 to TRBJ1-2, with D possibly being TRBD1 (5 bases). The ends were cut back, 0 bases at V and 2 bases at J, with 11 bases in the middle. Germline V gene lookup returns CDR1 SGHRS and CDR2 YFSETQ. This CDR3 has 15 residues. The CDR3 DNA sequence: TGCGCCAGCAGCTTGGGTGACAGCCTAAACTATGGCTACACCTTC. Translated, it gives CASSLGDSLNYGYTF.

This sequence joins TRBV5-1 and TRBJ1-2; D remains ambiguous. CDR1 is SGHRS and CDR2 is YFSETQ in the germline V gene. The CDR3 is 15 residues long. V lost 0 bases, J lost 1 base, and 10 bases lay in between. CDR3 DNA sequence: TGCGCCAGCAGCTTGGATACAGCCCTTAACTATGGCTACACCTTC. Translated, it gives CASSLDTALNYGYTF.

V usage is TRBV6-6 and J usage is TRBJ2-7; TRBD2 aligns across 7 bases. CDR1 MNHNY and CDR2 SVGAGI come from the germline V gene (reference sequence). This CDR3 spans 15 amino acids. The ends lost 7 bases at V and 2 bases at J; junction bases unmatched: 11. CDR3 protein: CASTRALAEPYEQYF. In nucleotides, the CDR3 is TGTGCCAGCACCCGAGCGCTAGCGGAACCCTACGAGCAGTACTTC.

The chain combines TRBV30 with TRBJ1-2; possible D gene TRBD1, 6 bases. The V gene's germline CDR1 is GTSNPN and CDR2 SVGIG (reference sequence). With 2 bases removed from V and 2 bases from J, the gap between germline ends came to 15 bases. The CDR3 covers 15 residues. Written as DNA, the CDR3 is TGTGCCTGGAGTCCAGATGGGGGCAACAACTATGGCTACACCTTC. Protein: CAWSPDGGNNYGYTF.

The chain joins TRBV29-1 to TRBJ1-1; the D gene is possibly TRBD1 (6 bases). Germline V gives CDR1 SQVTM, CDR2 ANQGSEA. The CDR3 length is 14 residues. With 8 bases removed from V and 1 base from J, the gap between germline ends came to 17 bases. CDR3 nucleotides: TGCAGCTCCCAGGACAGCTGGAGGAACACTGAAGCTTTCTTT. Protein sequence: CSSQDSWRNTEAFF.